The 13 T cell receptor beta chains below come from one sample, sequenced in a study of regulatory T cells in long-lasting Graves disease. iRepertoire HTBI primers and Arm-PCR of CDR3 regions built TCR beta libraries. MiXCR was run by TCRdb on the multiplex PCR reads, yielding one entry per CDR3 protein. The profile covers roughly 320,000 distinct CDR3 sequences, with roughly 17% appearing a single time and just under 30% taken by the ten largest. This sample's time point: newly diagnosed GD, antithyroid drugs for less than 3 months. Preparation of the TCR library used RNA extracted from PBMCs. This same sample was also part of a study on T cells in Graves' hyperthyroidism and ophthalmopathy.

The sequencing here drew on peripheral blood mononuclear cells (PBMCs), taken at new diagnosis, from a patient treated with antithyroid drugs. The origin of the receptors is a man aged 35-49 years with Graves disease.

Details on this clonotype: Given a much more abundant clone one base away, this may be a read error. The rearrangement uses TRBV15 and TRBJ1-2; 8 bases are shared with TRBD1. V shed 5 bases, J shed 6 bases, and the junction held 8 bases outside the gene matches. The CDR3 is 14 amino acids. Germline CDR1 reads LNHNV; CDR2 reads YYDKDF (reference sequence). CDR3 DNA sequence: TGTGCCACCAGCTTCCGGACAGGGAGCGATGGCTACACCTTC. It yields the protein CATSFRTGSDGYTF.

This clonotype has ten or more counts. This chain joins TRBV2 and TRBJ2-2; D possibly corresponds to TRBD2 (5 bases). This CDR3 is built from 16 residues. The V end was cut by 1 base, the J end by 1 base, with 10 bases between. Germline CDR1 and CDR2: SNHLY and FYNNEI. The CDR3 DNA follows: TGTGCCAGCAGTGAAGGTTACGGGGTGAACACCGGGGAGCTGTTTTTT. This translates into CASSEGYGVNTGELFF.

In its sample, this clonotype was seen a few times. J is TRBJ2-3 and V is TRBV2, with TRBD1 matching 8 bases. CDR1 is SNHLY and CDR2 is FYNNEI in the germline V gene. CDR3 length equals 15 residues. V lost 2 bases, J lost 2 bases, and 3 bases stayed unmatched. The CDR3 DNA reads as TGTGCCAGCAGTGAATGGACAGGGAACACAGATACGCAGTATTTT. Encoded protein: CASSEWTGNTDTQYF.

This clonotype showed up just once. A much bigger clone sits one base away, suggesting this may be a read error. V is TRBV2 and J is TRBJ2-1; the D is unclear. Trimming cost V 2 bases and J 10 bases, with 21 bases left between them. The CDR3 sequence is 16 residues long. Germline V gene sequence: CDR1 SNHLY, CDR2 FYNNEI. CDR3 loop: CASSELTFRRSYEQFF. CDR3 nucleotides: TGTGCCAGCAGTGAATTGACATTTCGTCGCTCCTACGAGCAGTTCTTC.

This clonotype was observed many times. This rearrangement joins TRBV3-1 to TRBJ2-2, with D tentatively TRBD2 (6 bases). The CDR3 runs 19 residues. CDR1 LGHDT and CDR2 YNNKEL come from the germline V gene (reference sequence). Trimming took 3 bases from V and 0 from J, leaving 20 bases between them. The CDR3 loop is CASSHLMGRENSNTGELFF. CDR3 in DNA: TGTGCCAGCAGCCATCTCATGGGGCGGGAAAACTCGAACACCGGGGAGCTGTTTTTT.

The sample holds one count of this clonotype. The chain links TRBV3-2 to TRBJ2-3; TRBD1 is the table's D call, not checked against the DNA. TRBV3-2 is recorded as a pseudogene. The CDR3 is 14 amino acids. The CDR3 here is CASSPPGCTDTQYF. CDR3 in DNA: TGTGCCAGCAGCCCTCCCGGTTGCACAGATACGCAGTATTTT.

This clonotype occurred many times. The CDR3 DNA follows: TGTGCCAGCAGCCCCCTCCCCGGCGACTTCACTGAAGCTTTCTTT. The encoded protein is CASSPLPGDFTEAFF. The V and J genes are TRBV28 and TRBJ1-1; D gene ambiguous. The CDR3 consists of 15 residues. CDR1 and CDR2 (germline): MDHEN, SYDVKM. Trimming took off 6 bases at V and 4 bases at J, with 18 bases between the two ends. Together with reference TRBV28 and TRBJ1-1, the CDR3 gives the full variable domain: DVKVTQSSRYLVKRTGEKVFLECVQDMDHENMFWYRQDPGLGLRLIYFSYDVKMKEKGDIPEGYSVSREKKERFSLILESASTNQTSMYLCASSPLPGDFTEAFFGQGTRLTVV.

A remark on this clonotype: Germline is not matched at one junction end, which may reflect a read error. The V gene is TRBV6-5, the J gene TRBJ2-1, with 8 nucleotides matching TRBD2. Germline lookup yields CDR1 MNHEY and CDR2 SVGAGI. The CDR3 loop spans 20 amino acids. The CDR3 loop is CASSYDRGSLLAVSYNERFF. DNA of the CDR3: TGTGCCAGCAGTTACGATAGGGGGTCATTACTAGCGGTATCCTACAATGAGCGGTTCTTC.

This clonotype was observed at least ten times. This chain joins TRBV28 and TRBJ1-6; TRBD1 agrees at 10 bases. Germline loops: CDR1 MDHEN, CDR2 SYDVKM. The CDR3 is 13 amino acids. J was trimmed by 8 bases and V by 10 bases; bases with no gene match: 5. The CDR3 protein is CATLTGGYSPLHF. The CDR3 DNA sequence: TGTGCCACCTTGACAGGGGGCTATTCACCCCTCCACTTT. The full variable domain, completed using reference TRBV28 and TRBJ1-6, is DVKVTQSSRYLVKRTGEKVFLECVQDMDHENMFWYRQDPGLGLRLIYFSYDVKMKEKGDIPEGYSVSREKKERFSLILESASTNQTSMYLCATLTGGYSPLHFGNGTRLTVT.

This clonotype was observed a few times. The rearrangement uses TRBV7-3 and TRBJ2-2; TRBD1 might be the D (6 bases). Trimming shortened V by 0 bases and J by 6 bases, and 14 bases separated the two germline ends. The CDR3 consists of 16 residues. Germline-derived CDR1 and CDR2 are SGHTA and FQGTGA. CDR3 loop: CASSLTGRGLSGELFF. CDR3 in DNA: TGTGCCAGCAGCTTAACGGGCAGGGGTTTATCCGGGGAGCTGTTTTTT.

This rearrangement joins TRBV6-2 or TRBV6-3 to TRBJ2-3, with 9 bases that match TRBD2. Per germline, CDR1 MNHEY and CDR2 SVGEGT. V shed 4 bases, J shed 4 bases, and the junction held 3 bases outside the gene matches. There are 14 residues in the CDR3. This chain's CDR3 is CASSLGGRADTQYF. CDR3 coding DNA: TGTGCCAGCAGTTTGGGCGGGAGGGCAGATACGCAGTATTTT.

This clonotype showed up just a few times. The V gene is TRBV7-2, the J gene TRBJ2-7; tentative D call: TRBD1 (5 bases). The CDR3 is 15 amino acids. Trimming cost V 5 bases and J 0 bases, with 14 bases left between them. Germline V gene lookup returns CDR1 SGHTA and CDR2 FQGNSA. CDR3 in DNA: TGTGCCAGCAGCAAGGATAGGGGATTCTCCTACGAGCAGTACTTC. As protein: CASSKDRGFSYEQYF.

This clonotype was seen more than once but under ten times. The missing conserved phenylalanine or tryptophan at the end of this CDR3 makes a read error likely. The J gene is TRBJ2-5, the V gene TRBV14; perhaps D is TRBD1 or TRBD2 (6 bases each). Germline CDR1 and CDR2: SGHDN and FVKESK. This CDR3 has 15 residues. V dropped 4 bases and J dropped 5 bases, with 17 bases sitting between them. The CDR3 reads CASSRYRSGAETQYS. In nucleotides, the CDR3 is TGTGCCAGCAGCCGCTACAGGTCGGGGGCGGAGACCCAGTACTCC.